This T cell receptor (beta chain) was recovered during a study of cytomegalovirus exposure and HLA in healthy donors. In regard to this clone: Its target is unknown.

PCR used 60 Vbeta primers and 13 Jbeta primers. The table came from immunoSEQ multiplex PCR; TCRdb's copy has only in-frame clones and leaves some out. This sample has 100,000 to 150,000 clones, with around 80% found just once. General study findings and limits: Another analysis was done later, and it associated over 15,000 TCR beta sequences with HLA alleles at 0.05 false discovery rate. Reportedly, diagnosis of cytomegalovirus status by the classifier showed high specificity and sensitivity.

CDR1 is MDHEN, CDR2 SYDVKM, per germline. The V gene end was trimmed by 2 bases and the J gene end by 7 bases; junction bases not matched to a gene: 11. The CDR3 spans 18 residues. The source of this sequence is a female donor in good health and CMV-seronegative. V usage is TRBV28 and J usage is TRBJ2-2; TRBD1 matches 12 bases. What was sequenced was PBMCs. For the CDR3, the DNA is TGTGCCAGCAGTTTACCTATTTGGGACAGGGGGCGAGTCGGGGAGCTGTTTTTT. Translating gives CASSLPIWDRGRVGELFF.